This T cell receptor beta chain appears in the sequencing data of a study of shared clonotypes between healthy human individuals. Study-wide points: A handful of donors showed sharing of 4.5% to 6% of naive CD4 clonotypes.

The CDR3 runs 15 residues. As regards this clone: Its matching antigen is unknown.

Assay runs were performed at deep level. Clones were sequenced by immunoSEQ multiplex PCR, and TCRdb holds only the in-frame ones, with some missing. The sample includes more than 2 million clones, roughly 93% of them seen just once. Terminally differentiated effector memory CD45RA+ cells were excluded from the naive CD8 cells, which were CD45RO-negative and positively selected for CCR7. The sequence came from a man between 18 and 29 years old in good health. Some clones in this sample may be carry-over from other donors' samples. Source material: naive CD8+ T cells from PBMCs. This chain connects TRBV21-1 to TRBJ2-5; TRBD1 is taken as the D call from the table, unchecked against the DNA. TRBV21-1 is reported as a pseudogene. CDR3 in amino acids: CASGARDRIQETQYF. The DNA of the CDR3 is TGTGCCAGCGGAGCCCGGGACAGGATACAAGAGACCCAGTACTTC.